This section outlines one T cell receptor (beta chain) sequence together with its context. Its antigen is unknown. This entry is derived from a study of cytomegalovirus exposure and HLA in healthy donors. V lost 2 bases and J lost 14; bases outside the gene matches: 9. This CDR3 is 14 amino acids long. Germline V gives CDR1 SNHLY, CDR2 FYNNEI. Vbeta (60) and Jbeta (13) primers were used in the PCR. In the original processing: The authors later counted 75 million to 90 million unique TCR beta chains, some 12 million of them shared. The protocol was immunoSEQ multiplex PCR, while the TCRdb copy is restricted to in-frame clones and leaves out a portion. The V and J calls and clone size were taken over from that table, and D and trimming were inferred from the DNA. There are around 130,000 clones in the sample; roughly three fifths occur only once, and approximately 8% lies in the top ten. General study points: When analyzed later, the rates of TCR association showed variation by HLA locus, with DRB1 the most and HLA-C the fewest. In vitro work confirmed that a few CMV-associated chains recognize CMV antigens.

Source material: PBMCs. This TCR was sampled from a woman between 40 and 50 years old in good health and CMV-seropositive. This chain uses TRBV2 with TRBJ1-4; 9 bases are shared with TRBD1. For the CDR3, the DNA is TGTGCCAGCAGTGAACCACAGGGGGCGAAGGGGCTGTTTTTT. This encodes CASSEPQGAKGLFF.